Listed below are T cell receptor beta chains from one sample, sequenced in a study of shared clonotypes between healthy human individuals. The protocol was immunoSEQ multiplex PCR, while the TCRdb copy is restricted to in-frame clones and leaves out a portion. The sample shows 1.4 million to 1.5 million clones, roughly 95% of them seen only once. The sample comprised naive CD4+ T cells sorted from blood. Receptor source: a man younger than 45 in good health. The CDR3 runs from the conserved cysteine through the conserved F or W. The order of the fields is CDR3 DNA, CDR3 protein, J gene, V gene, D gene. The D gene is left open where the match is weak.

cdr3_nt: TGCGCCAGCAGCTTGGGGCAGGGGCGAAATCAGCCCCAGCATTTT
cdr3_aa: CASSLGQGRNQPQHF
j_call: TRBJ1-5
v_call: TRBV5-1
d_call: .

cdr3_nt: TGTGCTAGCAGCTTAGGAGCGCAAGCGACTCACAATGAGCAGTTCTTC
cdr3_aa: CASSLGAQATHNEQFF
j_call: TRBJ2-1
v_call: TRBV7-7
d_call: .

cdr3_nt: TGTGCCAGCAGTTGGGGGCGGACCACAGATACGCAGTATTTT
cdr3_aa: CASSWGRTTDTQYF
j_call: TRBJ2-3
v_call: TRBV27
d_call: .

cdr3_nt: TGTGCCAGCAGCCCAATGGGAGTGGGCACCGGGGAGCTGTTTTTT
cdr3_aa: CASSPMGVGTGELFF
j_call: TRBJ2-2
v_call: TRBV6-5
d_call: .

cdr3_nt: TGTGCCAGCAGTCCCCTCGTGGGTAGCGGGATCAATGAGCAGTTCTTC
cdr3_aa: CASSPLVGSGINEQFF
j_call: TRBJ2-1
v_call: TRBV27
d_call: TRBD2

cdr3_nt: TGCGCCAGCAGCCTACGAAGAGGCACTGAAGCTTTCTTT
cdr3_aa: CASSLRRGTEAFF
j_call: TRBJ1-1
v_call: TRBV4-3
d_call: .

cdr3_nt: TGTGCCAGCAGCTTAGACAGGGGAATTGTTCAGCCCCAGCATTTT
cdr3_aa: CASSLDRGIVQPQHF
j_call: TRBJ1-5
v_call: TRBV7-8
d_call: TRBD1

cdr3_nt: TGTGCCAGCAGTCCCCCGGGAGGGAGGAGCACTGAAGCTTTCTTT
cdr3_aa: CASSPPGGRSTEAFF
j_call: TRBJ1-1
v_call: TRBV28
d_call: .

cdr3_nt: TGTGCCACCAACATACAGGGAGGGGAGACCCAGTACTTC
cdr3_aa: CATNIQGGETQYF
j_call: TRBJ2-5
v_call: TRBV19
d_call: .

cdr3_nt: TGTGCCAGCCTCCCGACAGCCGGGTTCCTAAATGAGCAGTTCTTC
cdr3_aa: CASLPTAGFLNEQFF
j_call: TRBJ2-1
v_call: TRBV28
d_call: .

cdr3_nt: TGCAGCGTTGTGCAGGGATCCTACGAGCAGTACTTC
cdr3_aa: CSVVQGSYEQYF
j_call: TRBJ2-7
v_call: TRBV29-1
d_call: .

cdr3_nt: TGTGCCAGCAGTTTTGGGCCCCCAGATACGCAGTATTTT
cdr3_aa: CASSFGPPDTQYF
j_call: TRBJ2-3
v_call: TRBV11-2
d_call: .

cdr3_nt: TGCGCCAGCAGCTTCGAAGTCTTCAACACCGGGGAGCTGTTTTTT
cdr3_aa: CASSFEVFNTGELFF
j_call: TRBJ2-2
v_call: TRBV5-1
d_call: .

cdr3_nt: TGTGCCAGCAGTGAATCGGGGAGAACGAACACTGAAGCTTTCTTT
cdr3_aa: CASSESGRTNTEAFF
j_call: TRBJ1-1
v_call: TRBV25-1
d_call: .